The next 20 T cell receptor beta chains were all read from a single sample in a study of response to subunit inactivated influenza vaccine. TCRdb reprocessed the RT-PCR reads with MiXCR, giving one entry per CDR3 protein. The table includes around 580,000 distinct CDR3 sequences, about 15% detected once. Material: PBMCs from blood, obtained less than 13 days after vaccination. The receptors derive from a man in his forties or fifties who received an inactivated influenza vaccine.

The chain employs TRBV28 and TRBJ2-7; a weak D match, TRBD2 (5 bases). The germline CDR1 and CDR2 sequences are MDHEN and SYDVKM. The CDR3 totals 13 residues. Trimming stripped 6 bases from V and 7 bases from J, with 16 bases between. The CDR3 region is CASSPGKLGEQYF. CDR3 bases: TGTGCCAGCAGCCCCGGGAAGCTGGGAGAGCAGTACTTC.

This clonotype was found many times. The V call is TRBV5-6, the J call TRBJ2-3, with D uncertain. V lost 0 bases and J 6 bases, leaving 8 bases between the germline ends. The CDR3 spans 13 residues. The germline V gene encodes CDR1 SGHDT and CDR2 YYEEEE. CDR3: CASSLGRSDTQYF. In DNA, the CDR3 is TGTGCCAGCAGCTTGGGCCGATCGGATACGCAGTATTTT. Supplemented by reference TRBV5-6 and TRBJ2-3, the full variable domain reads DAGVTQSPTHLIKTRGQQVTLRCSPKSGHDTVSWYQQALGQGPQFIFQYYEEEERQRGNFPDRFSGHQFPNYSSELNVNALLLGDSALYLCASSLGRSDTQYFGPGTRLTVL.

V gene TRBV10-3 combines with J gene TRBJ2-1, with D tentatively TRBD2 (6 bases). The V end lost 8 bases, the J end lost 9 bases, and 17 bases lay between the germline ends. CDR1 and CDR2 (germline): ENHRY, SYGVKD. The CDR3 totals 13 residues. CDR3 region: CAIGDSPMGEQFF. The CDR3 DNA is TGTGCCATCGGGGACTCACCAATGGGTGAGCAGTTCTTC.

This clonotype was counted a few times. This chain joins TRBV6-4 and TRBJ2-4; a possible D gene is TRBD2 (6 bases). V was trimmed by 4 bases and J by 4 bases, leaving 20 bases between them. This CDR3 comprises 17 residues. Germline assignment: CDR1 MRHNA and CDR2 SNTAGT. In DNA form, the CDR3 reads TGTGCCAGCAGTGGAATTGCTTTGATTGCGGGGAAAAACATTCAGTACTTC. Protein: CASSGIALIAGKNIQYF.

V is TRBV2 and J is TRBJ2-3; tentatively, D is TRBD1 (5 bases). The germline gives CDR1 SNHLY, CDR2 FYNNEI. This CDR3 comprises 14 residues. Trimming left V 3 bases short and J 7 bases short, with 14 bases between. Here the CDR3 DNA reads TGTGCCAGCAGTGACAGGGTCTTTGAAAATACGCAGTATTTT. It specifies CASSDRVFENTQYF. The full variable domain, completed using reference TRBV2 and TRBJ2-3, is EPEVTQTPSHQVTQMGQEVILRCVPISNHLYFYWYRQILGQKVEFLVSFYNNEISEKSEIFDDQFSVERPDGSNFTLKIRSTKLEDSAMYFCASSDRVFENTQYFGPGTRLTVL.

In its sample, this clonotype was seen a few times. The chain couples TRBV20-1 to TRBJ2-7; a possible D gene is TRBD1 (7 bases). Per the germline V gene, CDR1 is DFQATT and CDR2 is SNEGSKA (reference sequence). CDR3 size: 14 residues. Deletions cut 6 bases from V and 1 base from J, with 16 bases between. CDR3 DNA: TGCAGTGCCGGGGGACAGCATCGTTCCTACGAGCAGTACTTC. Amino acid sequence: CSAGGQHRSYEQYF.

This clonotype was observed a few times. The chain is built from TRBV12-3 or TRBV12-4 and TRBJ2-1, with 10 bases that match TRBD2. The CDR3 loop spans 15 amino acids. V lost 3 bases to trimming and J lost 8 bases; unmatched junction nucleotides: 7. The CDR3: CASSFSSGREDEQFF. The DNA of the CDR3 is TGTGCCAGCAGTTTTTCCAGCGGGAGGGAGGATGAGCAGTTCTTC.

This clonotype was seen more than once but under ten times. The rearrangement uses TRBV10-2 and TRBJ1-6; no reliable D call. The length of the CDR3 is 16 residues. V was cut by 3 bases and J by 10 bases, with 19 bases left in between. In germline, CDR1 is WSHSY, CDR2 SAAADI. CDR3 in amino acids: CASSETPSGVISPLHF. In nucleotides, the CDR3 is TGCGCCAGCAGTGAAACCCCTTCCGGGGTAATCTCACCCCTCCACTTT.

This chain connects TRBV2 to TRBJ2-1; 7 bases are shared with TRBD1. The CDR3 runs 13 residues. The V gene's germline CDR1 is SNHLY and CDR2 FYNNEI. Trimming removed 11 bases from V and 0 bases from J; junction bases left unmatched: 4. The CDR3 sequence: CAGTASSYNEQFF. Written as DNA, the CDR3 is TGTGCCGGGACAGCAAGCTCCTACAATGAGCAGTTCTTC.

This clonotype was recorded a few times. The V and J genes are TRBV5-5 and TRBJ1-3; D is uncertain. Trimming cost V 0 bases and J 0 bases, with 7 bases left between them. The CDR3 has 15 amino acids. Germline CDR1 and CDR2: SGHKS and YYEKEE (reference sequence). Here the CDR3 DNA reads TGTGCCAGCAGCTTGGCGGATGTCTCTGGAAACACCATATATTTT. This encodes CASSLADVSGNTIYF.

Only a few counts were recorded for this clonotype. V gene TRBV19 combines with J gene TRBJ1-5; D remains ambiguous. Germline lookup yields CDR1 LNHDA and CDR2 SQIVND (reference sequence). This CDR3 has 18 amino acids. V gave up 1 base and J gave up 2 bases, with 18 bases separating them. CDR3 DNA: TGTGCCAGTAGTATAGGGGCAGCCTTGAGCGGGGGCAATCAGCCCCAGCATTTT. Translated: CASSIGAALSGGNQPQHF.

The chain uses TRBV6-1 and TRBJ2-7, with D maybe TRBD1 (5 bases). CDR1 and CDR2 from the germline V gene are MNHNS and SASEGT. V lost 4 bases to trimming and J lost 2 bases, with 24 bases between them. The CDR3 length is 18 residues. The CDR3 nucleotides read TGTGCCAGCAGTGTGTCGGACACCTTCATGGCTTTCCCCTACGAGCAGTACTTC. Protein sequence: CASSVSDTFMAFPYEQYF.

This chain links TRBV6-2 or TRBV6-3 with TRBJ2-1, with 10 bases fitting TRBD2. This CDR3 comprises 14 residues. V lost 8 bases and J lost 9; bases outside the gene matches: 10. CDR1 and CDR2 from the germline V gene are MNHEY and SVGEGT. CDR3 residues: CASQSGRASAEQFF. DNA for the CDR3: TGTGCCAGCCAAAGCGGGAGGGCCTCTGCTGAGCAGTTCTTC.

The J gene is TRBJ2-1, the V gene TRBV12-3 or TRBV12-4, with 9 nucleotides matching TRBD1. The length of the CDR3 is 15 residues. Trimming removed 5 bases from V and 8 bases from J; junction bases left unmatched: 10. The CDR3: CASSPSGTGYYEQFF. The CDR3 region has the DNA TGTGCCAGCAGTCCAAGTGGGACAGGGTATTATGAGCAGTTCTTC.

The chain is built from TRBV20-1 and TRBJ2-3; D remains ambiguous. Germline V gene lookup returns CDR1 DFQATT and CDR2 SNEGSKA (reference sequence). The CDR3 is 14 residues long. Trimming took off 6 bases at V and 0 bases at J, with 13 bases between the two ends. In DNA, the CDR3 is TGCAGTGCCCCGGCTGAACTTAGCACAGATACGCAGTATTTT. It yields the protein CSAPAELSTDTQYF.

This clonotype has more than one count but fewer than ten. The gene calls are TRBV27 and TRBJ2-7; D is unclear. Trimming took 6 bases from V and 1 from J, leaving 10 bases between them. CDR3 length equals 13 residues. Per the germline V gene, CDR1 is MNHEY and CDR2 is SMNVEV (reference sequence). Here the CDR3 reads CASRPTASYEQYF. CDR3 in DNA: TGTGCCAGCAGGCCAACCGCTTCCTACGAGCAGTACTTC.

This clonotype has a count of ten or more. V is TRBV2 and J is TRBJ2-1; D call uncertain. The CDR3 sequence is 15 residues long. Trimming removed 3 bases at V and 3 bases at J, with 12 bases between. CDR1 is SNHLY, CDR2 FYNNEI, per germline. CDR3 sequence: CASSDLVDDYNEQFF. The CDR3 nucleotides are TGTGCCAGCAGTGATCTGGTGGACGACTACAATGAGCAGTTCTTC.

The genes are TRBV6-5 and TRBJ2-7; D is uncertain. CDR3 length: 15 amino acids. Trimming took off 0 bases at V and 5 bases at J, with 14 bases between the two ends. Germline CDR1 is MNHEY and CDR2 is SVGAGI. CDR3 sequence reads: CASSYSIPGGHEQYF. CDR3 sequence (DNA): TGTGCCAGCAGTTACTCGATTCCCGGTGGCCACGAGCAGTACTTC.

This clonotype was recorded a few times. This chain links TRBV7-3 with TRBJ2-1, with 7 positions matching TRBD2. Unmatched junction bases numbered 9, after V lost 5 bases and J lost 5 bases. CDR3 length: 15 amino acids. CDR1 and CDR2 from the germline V gene are SGHTA and FQGTGA. In DNA, the CDR3 is TGTGCCAGCAGCCCCGGACTAGTTCTTAACAATGAGCAGTTCTTC. It encodes CASSPGLVLNNEQFF.

The J gene is TRBJ2-1, the V gene TRBV7-3; TRBD2 matches 13 bases. The germline V gene encodes CDR1 SGHTA and CDR2 FQGTGA. The length of the CDR3 is 16 residues. Unmatched junction bases numbered 11, after V lost 5 bases and J lost 10 bases. The CDR3 region is CASSPGTSGTSNEQFF. The CDR3, as DNA: TGTGCCAGCAGCCCCGGGACTAGCGGGACAAGCAACGAGCAGTTCTTC.